These 5 T cell receptor beta chains originate from one sample sequenced in a study of T cell responses to AZD1222 COVID-19 vaccine. The assay was immunoSEQ multiplex PCR, and TCRdb's table has in-frame clones only and misses some. The sample records fewer than 130,000 clones, roughly 92% being singletons. The sequencing used peripheral blood, collected 28 days after the second AZD1222 dose. These receptors were obtained from an adult who received the AZD1222 COVID-19 vaccine.

This chain links TRBV4-1 with TRBJ2-1; D is unresolved. Looked up from germline, CDR1 is MGHRA and CDR2 is YSYEKL. Trimming stripped 1 base from V and 4 bases from J, with 2 bases between. The CDR3 is made up of 12 amino acids. CDR3 in amino acids: CASSQAYNEQFF. The DNA of the CDR3 is TGCGCCAGCAGCCAAGCGTACAATGAGCAGTTCTTC.

This chain uses TRBV4-2 with TRBJ1-2, with D possibly being TRBD1 (6 bases). Trimming cost V 3 bases and J 4 bases, with 6 bases left between them. This CDR3 comprises 12 residues. Looked up from germline, CDR1 is LGHNA and CDR2 is YNFKEQ. As DNA, the CDR3 is TGTGCCAGCAGCCAGGGGGCCTATGGCTACACCTTC. Translated: CASSQGAYGYTF.

The V gene is TRBV18, the J gene TRBJ1-3; D possibly corresponds to TRBD1 (5 bases). Deletions cut 4 bases from V and 4 bases from J, with 14 bases between. Germline values: CDR1 KGHSH, CDR2 LQKENI. There are 15 residues in the CDR3. The CDR3 nucleotides are TGTGCCAGCTCACTCCGGGACCCCGTCGGAAACACCATATATTTT. Translated: CASSLRDPVGNTIYF.

CDR3 sequence (DNA): TGTGCCAGCAGCTTAGCCGGTAATAAGGTCTCTGGCTACACCTTC. It translates to CASSLAGNKVSGYTF. This chain connects TRBV7-8 to TRBJ1-2; no firm D call. Trimming left V 0 bases short and J 7 bases short, with 15 bases between. CDR1 and CDR2 (germline): SGHVS, FQNEAQ. The CDR3 extends over 15 amino acids.

The chain couples TRBV6-1 to TRBJ1-5; D gene uncertain. The germline V gene has CDR1 MNHNS and CDR2 SASEGT. This CDR3 comprises 14 residues. The V gene lost 2 bases and the J gene lost 5 bases, with 10 bases spanning the gap. Here the CDR3 reads CASSESTSDQPQHF. In DNA form, the CDR3 reads TGTGCCAGCAGTGAATCGACATCCGATCAGCCCCAGCATTTT.